This TCR beta chain is drawn from a study of STAT3 mutations in large granular lymphocyte leukemia. Study-level points and caveats: At least one immunodominant TCR beta clonotype appeared in every T-cell large granular lymphocyte leukemia patient.

Only in-frame clones appear in the TCRdb table, and some are missing; sequencing was by immunoSEQ multiplex PCR. The sample includes 30,000 to 35,000 clones, more than 60% seen only once; the top ten take roughly 31%. The V end lost 1 base, the J end lost 4 bases, and 10 bases lay between the germline ends. Germline-derived CDR1 and CDR2 are SGHNT and YENEEA. The CDR3 covers 14 residues. For this clone: Antigen specificity is unknown.

The TCR sequence derives from a woman between 50 and 59 years old with T-cell large granular lymphocyte leukemia. Some clones in this sample may be carry-over from other donors' samples. This rearrangement joins TRBV11-3 to TRBJ2-5; tentatively, D is TRBD2 (5 bases). Sequencing input: peripheral blood mononuclear cells. The CDR3: CASSLGGRGETQYF. In DNA, the CDR3 is TGTGCCAGCAGCTTAGGAGGGAGAGGAGAGACCCAGTACTTC.